The 27 T cell receptor beta chains in this list originate from one sample, sequenced in a study of regulatory T cells in long-lasting Graves disease. Sample time point: persistent/refractory GD, antithyroid drugs over 5 years with positive TRAb. Isolated PBMC RNA provided the starting material for the TCR library. With iRepertoire HTBI primers and Arm-PCR of CDR3 regions, TCR beta libraries were built. In TCRdb, the multiplex PCR reads were re-called with MiXCR into one record per CDR3 protein. The table records 400,000 to 600,000 distinct CDR3 sequences, 20% to 25% of them present only once. The sample consisted of peripheral blood mononuclear cells (PBMCs), taken when the disease was refractory, from a patient treated with antithyroid drugs. These receptors were taken from a female donor with Graves disease.

This clonotype occurred a few times. V and J are TRBV7-9 and TRBJ1-2, with TRBD1 matching over 8 bases. V was pared by 4 bases and J by 5 bases, with 9 bases of the junction left unmatched. The germline gives CDR1 SEHNR, CDR2 FQNEAQ (reference sequence). The CDR3 is 15 amino acids. CDR3 sequence (DNA): TGTGCCAGCAGCTCACGGACAGGGTCTGAATATGGCTACACCTTC. It is translated as CASSSRTGSEYGYTF.

Notes on this clonotype: It may be a read error: a sequence one base away is much more abundant. The chain employs TRBV7-9 and TRBJ1-2, with D unresolved. The germline V gene has CDR1 SEHNR and CDR2 FQNEAQ (reference sequence). The CDR3 contains 12 residues. The DNA of the CDR3 is TGTGCCAGCAGCTTATGGGAGTATGGCCACACCTTC. Protein: CASSLWEYGHTF.

This clonotype was seen at least ten times. The chain employs TRBV12-3 or TRBV12-4 and TRBJ2-7; 12 bases agree with TRBD1. The CDR3 covers 14 residues. The junction had 0 bases not matched to a gene; V was cut back by 6 bases and J by 0 bases. The CDR3 loop reads CASRGQGASYEQYF. For the CDR3, the DNA is TGTGCCAGCAGGGGACAGGGGGCCTCCTACGAGCAGTACTTC.

This clonotype has at least ten counts. This sequence joins TRBV27 and TRBJ1-1; D ambiguous. Deletions cut 3 bases from V and 0 bases from J, with 5 bases between. Looked up from germline, CDR1 is MNHEY and CDR2 is SMNVEV (reference sequence). CDR3 size: 13 residues. The CDR3 nucleotides are TGTGCCAGCAGTTTTGGGCTGAACACTGAAGCTTTCTTT. Translating gives CASSFGLNTEAFF.

The rearrangement links TRBV5-1 to TRBJ2-2; 9 positions agree with TRBD2. Unmatched junction bases numbered 2, after V lost 5 bases and J lost 0 bases. This CDR3 is 15 amino acids long. From germline, CDR1 is SGHRS and CDR2 YFSETQ. DNA for the CDR3: TGCGCCAGCAGTACTAGCGGGCCGAACACCGGGGAGCTGTTTTTT. This codes for CASSTSGPNTGELFF.

This clonotype was recorded many times. The chain couples TRBV12-3 or TRBV12-4 to TRBJ2-6; TRBD1 aligns across 7 bases. The CDR3 length is 15 residues. After removal of 6 bases from V and 1 base from J, the junction contained 3 bases not matched to a gene. Written as DNA, the CDR3 is TGTGCCAGCAGCTCGACAGGGTCTGGGGCCAACGTCCTGACTTTC. Protein sequence: CASSSTGSGANVLTF.

This rearrangement joins TRBV30 to TRBJ2-5; D gene unclear. The tail of the sequence fits TRBJ2-1 better, so the J call may be wrong. Germline lookup yields CDR1 GTSNPN and CDR2 SVGIG (reference sequence). CDR3 length: 13 amino acids. The CDR3 sequence is CAWSVRRVWEQFF. In DNA form, the CDR3 reads TGTGCCTGGAGTGTACGTAGGGTATGGGAGCAGTTCTTC.

This clonotype was seen more than once but under ten times. This rearrangement joins TRBV9 to TRBJ2-7, with 9 nucleotides matching TRBD1. This CDR3 spans 14 amino acids. Germline CDR1 is SGDLS and CDR2 is YYNGEE. V trimming: 3 bases; J trimming: 5 bases; junction bases outside the gene matches: 6. CDR3 sequence (DNA): TGTGCCAGCAGCGGGGACAGGGATATGGACGAGCAGTACTTC. Translation: CASSGDRDMDEQYF.

This clonotype showed up just a few times. The rearrangement uses TRBV14 and TRBJ2-5; 9 bases fit TRBD1. CDR1 is SGHDN, CDR2 FVKESK, per germline. This CDR3 has 15 amino acids. J lost 7 bases, V lost 1 base, and 7 bases had no gene match. Written as DNA, the CDR3 is TGTGCCAGCAGCCAAGTAACAGGGGGCCTTGGGACCCAGTACTTC. Its protein product is CASSQVTGGLGTQYF.

This clonotype was recorded a few times. The chain is built from TRBV5-1 and TRBJ2-2; 7 positions agree with TRBD2. J was trimmed by 4 bases and V by 0 bases; bases with no gene match: 6. The CDR3 extends over 16 amino acids. Germline CDR1 is SGHRS and CDR2 is YFSETQ. In DNA form, the CDR3 reads TGCGCCAGCAGCTTGGGGAGAGCGGGGATCACCGGGGAGCTGTTTTTT. Translated, it gives CASSLGRAGITGELFF. Full variable domain (missing parts from reference TRBV5-1 and TRBJ2-2): KAGVTQTPRYLIKTRGQQVTLSCSPISGHRSVSWYQQTPGQGLQFLFEYFSETQRNKGNFPGRFSGRQFSNSRSEMNVSTLELGDSALYLCASSLGRAGITGELFFGEGSRLTVL.

The gene calls are TRBV5-1 and TRBJ2-4, with 10 bases aligning to TRBD1. Unmatched junction bases numbered 8, after V lost 4 bases and J lost 7 bases. CDR1 is SGHRS, CDR2 YFSETQ, per germline. This CDR3 has 15 amino acids. CDR3 nucleotides: TGCGCCAGCAGCCCGGCTCGGACAGGGGGGAACATTCAGTACTTC. This sequence encodes CASSPARTGGNIQYF.

This clonotype was observed many times. The V call is TRBV12-3 or TRBV12-4, the J call TRBJ1-5; no clear D gene. The CDR3 spans 14 residues. Trimming removed 5 bases at V and 3 bases at J, with 11 bases between. CDR3 DNA sequence: TGTGCCAGCAGTGGGAAGATGGCCAATCAGCCCCAGCATTTT. Its protein is CASSGKMANQPQHF.

This clonotype was picked up many times. The chain has TRBV2 and TRBJ2-5; 7 bases are shared with TRBD1. Trimming cost V 7 bases and J 3 bases; bases outside gene matches: 2. The CDR3 covers 12 residues. CDR1 and CDR2 from the germline V gene are SNHLY and FYNNEI. CDR3 region: CASTDREETQYF. CDR3 nucleotides: TGTGCCAGCACCGACAGGGAAGAGACCCAGTACTTC.

For this clonotype: A much larger clonotype is one base distant, so this may be a read error. This rearrangement joins TRBV25-1 to TRBJ1-2; possible D gene TRBD1, 6 bases. The CDR3 is made up of 14 amino acids. CDR1 is MGHDK and CDR2 is SYGVNS in the germline V gene. CDR3 in DNA: TGTGCCAGCAGTGAAGTGGCGGGGGCTTCTGGCTGCACCTTC. This gives the protein CASSEVAGASGCTF.

There are a few counts of this clonotype. The V and J genes are TRBV7-8 and TRBJ1-6; D remains unclear. CDR3 length equals 14 residues. The germline V and J ends were trimmed by 2 bases and 7 bases, with 9 bases remaining between them. The germline CDR1 and CDR2 sequences are SGHVS and FQNEAQ. The CDR3 sequence is CASSLFSGNSPLHF. The CDR3 DNA reads TGTGCCAGCAGCTTATTCTCGGGAAATTCACCCCTCCACTTT.

This clonotype was found a few times. This chain joins TRBV7-2 and TRBJ2-5; D may be TRBD1 or TRBD2 (6 bases each). CDR3 length: 15 amino acids. V lost 1 base to trimming and J lost 5 bases, with 14 bases between them. The germline gives CDR1 SGHTA, CDR2 FQGNSA. The CDR3 protein is CASSLGGGRAETQYF. The CDR3 DNA sequence: TGTGCCAGCAGCTTAGGTGGGGGGCGCGCGGAGACCCAGTACTTC.

This clonotype was detected many times. The chain carries TRBV2 and TRBJ1-5, with a tentative D call TRBD1 (5 bases). The CDR3 is 15 residues long. Germline V lookup: CDR1 SNHLY, CDR2 FYNNEI. V was pared by 2 bases and J by 4 bases, with 12 bases between. The CDR3 here is CASSELGVPNQPQHF. CDR3 bases: TGTGCCAGCAGTGAATTAGGGGTCCCTAATCAGCCCCAGCATTTT.

The sample holds many counts of this clonotype. CDR3 coding DNA: TGCAGTGCTGAGTGGGGTCCCGACACCGGGGAGCTGTTTTTT. Amino acids: CSAEWGPDTGELFF. The genes are TRBV20-1 and TRBJ2-2; no clear D. V dropped 5 bases and J dropped 3 bases, with 13 bases sitting between them. Germline CDR1 DFQATT, CDR2 SNEGSKA (reference sequence). CDR3 length: 14 residues.

This clonotype was picked up many times. This rearrangement joins TRBV2 to TRBJ1-2, with 7 bases identical to TRBD1. The V gene end was trimmed by 4 bases and the J gene end by 7 bases; junction bases not matched to a gene: 6. The CDR3 is made up of 13 amino acids. Per the germline V gene, CDR1 is SNHLY and CDR2 is FYNNEI. The CDR3 DNA is TGTGCCAGCAGTGCCGACAGGGATAGTGGCTACACCTTC. Protein product: CASSADRDSGYTF.

This clonotype was seen at least ten times. The chain is built from TRBV20-1 and TRBJ2-7; the match to TRBD2 covers 11 bases. This CDR3 contains 14 residues. CDR1 and CDR2 from the germline V gene are DFQATT and SNEGSKA (reference sequence). The V gene end was trimmed by 3 bases and the J gene end by 3 bases; junction bases not matched to a gene: 4. The CDR3 protein is CSARDGTSGYEQYF. Written as DNA, the CDR3 is TGCAGTGCTAGGGACGGGACTAGCGGCTACGAGCAGTACTTC.

The CDR3 coding sequence is TGTGCCACCAGTGATGCCGGGCTCTACACAGATACGCAGTATTTT. Amino acid sequence: CATSDAGLYTDTQYF. J is TRBJ2-3 and V is TRBV24-1; D is undetermined. Trimming shortened V by 3 bases and J by 2 bases, and 11 bases separated the two germline ends. The CDR3 is 15 residues long. Per the germline V gene, CDR1 is KGHDR and CDR2 is SFDVKD.

This clonotype has ten or more counts. The chain uses TRBV25-1 and TRBJ2-5, with 9 nucleotides matching TRBD1. CDR3 length: 20 residues. Looked up from germline, CDR1 is MGHDK and CDR2 is SYGVNS. Germline trimming cut 3 bases from V and 1 base from J; bases unmatched to any gene: 18. CDR3 protein: CASSDPVPGQGNPGQETQYF. DNA of the CDR3: TGTGCCAGCAGTGACCCCGTCCCGGGACAGGGTAACCCAGGCCAAGAGACCCAGTACTTC.

In regard to this clonotype: At one of its ends the junction is not consistent with the germline gene, which may arise from a read error. The V gene is TRBV12-3 or TRBV12-4, the J gene TRBJ2-5, with D possibly matching TRBD2 (5 bases). The CDR3 loop spans 13 amino acids. CDR3 sequence reads: CASSFIGYNERFF. The CDR3 DNA is TGTGCCAGCAGTTTTATTGGTTACAATGAGCGGTTCTTC.

This clonotype was seen at least ten times. The chain has TRBV28 and TRBJ1-6; unclear D gene. V gave up 5 bases and J gave up 8 bases, with 4 bases separating them. CDR3 length equals 11 residues. Germline CDR1 is MDHEN and CDR2 is SYDVKM. As DNA, the CDR3 is TGTGCCAGCAGTGGAGATTCACCCCTCCACTTT. It specifies CASSGDSPLHF.

This clonotype appeared many times. V and J are TRBV20-1 and TRBJ1-5; D is unclear. The V gene lost 3 bases and the J gene lost 9 bases, with 9 bases spanning the gap. Germline V gene sequence: CDR1 DFQATT, CDR2 SNEGSKA (reference sequence). The CDR3 runs 11 residues. The CDR3 bases are TGCAGTGCTAGTTGGGGTTTGCCCCAGCATTTT. Protein sequence: CSASWGLPQHF.

This clonotype showed up just a few times. This chain uses TRBV28 with TRBJ2-6; 10 nucleotides match TRBD1. Losses at the gene ends were 2 bases for V and 4 bases for J; bases not matched to a gene: 11. CDR1 MDHEN and CDR2 SYDVKM come from the germline V gene. CDR3 length: 19 residues. CDR3 amino acids: CASSLEGQGFGAGANVLTF. The CDR3 DNA reads as TGTGCCAGCAGTTTAGAGGGACAGGGGTTTGGCGCAGGGGCCAACGTCCTGACTTTC.

The sample holds a few counts of this clonotype. The chain employs TRBV15 and TRBJ2-5, with TRBD2 identical over 8 bases. The CDR3 covers 13 residues. The germline CDR1 and CDR2 sequences are LNHNV and YYDKDF (reference sequence). The J segment lost 5 bases and the V segment lost 9 bases, leaving 8 bases of the junction unmatched. The CDR3 loop reads CATGLASGETQYF. The CDR3 nucleotides are TGTGCCACGGGGCTGGCTAGCGGGGAGACCCAGTACTTC.